Shown below are 15 T cell receptor beta chains from a single sample sequenced in a study of shared clonotypes between healthy human individuals. The assay was immunoSEQ multiplex PCR, and TCRdb's table has in-frame clones only and misses some. The table has over 1.5 million clones, 98% seen once. The sequencing sample was made of naive CD4+ T cells sorted from blood. The subset is: CD45RA+ positively selected. The receptors were gathered from a man aged 30-40 years in good health.

The chain carries TRBV18 and TRBJ2-7; no clear D. The V end lost 0 bases, the J end lost 1 base, and 10 bases lay between the germline ends. This CDR3 has 15 amino acids. The V gene's germline CDR1 is KGHSH and CDR2 LQKENI. The CDR3 bases are TGTGCCAGCTCACCACCCCTTAGGCATTCCTACGAGCAGTACTTC. Amino acid sequence: CASSPPLRHSYEQYF.

With respect to this clone: This specimen includes other DNA sequences encoding the same CDR3. The chain combines TRBV6-5 with TRBJ1-1, with D hard to call. V lost 6 bases, J lost 6 bases, and 8 bases lay in between. This CDR3 is built from 11 residues. CDR1 MNHEY and CDR2 SVGAGI come from the germline V gene. In DNA form, the CDR3 reads TGTGCCAGCAGACAAGGTTCTGAAGCTTTCTTT. Protein sequence: CASRQGSEAFF.

With respect to this clone: Within the sample, other DNA sequences also encode this same CDR3. The rearrangement uses TRBV14 and TRBJ2-1, with 11 bases matching TRBD2. The J segment lost 2 bases and the V segment lost 6 bases, leaving 3 bases of the junction unmatched. The CDR3 has 15 residues. Germline CDR1 and CDR2: SGHDN and FVKESK. CDR3 coding DNA: TGTGCCAGCAGTCGACTAGCGGGAACCTACAATGAGCAGTTCTTC. Residues: CASSRLAGTYNEQFF.

This clone was picked up one time. This rearrangement joins TRBV7-8 to TRBJ1-5; 8 bases are shared with TRBD1. The CDR3 is 15 amino acids. Losses at the gene ends were 4 bases for V and 6 bases for J; bases not matched to a gene: 8. Looked up from germline, CDR1 is SGHVS and CDR2 is FQNEAQ. The CDR3 coding sequence is TGTGCCAGCAGCTATACAAGGACAGGGTTTCAGCCCCAGCATTTT. It yields the protein CASSYTRTGFQPQHF.

This clone showed up just once. The genes are TRBV7-8 and TRBJ2-2; 7 positions match TRBD2. CDR1 and CDR2 (germline): SGHVS, FQNEAQ. Trimming cost V 2 bases and J 0 bases; bases outside gene matches: 6. The CDR3 covers 17 residues. CDR3 amino acids: CASSLYSSGTNTGELFF. CDR3 nucleotides: TGTGCCAGCAGCTTATATTCTAGCGGAACGAACACCGGGGAGCTGTTTTTT. The full variable domain, rest sourced from reference TRBV7-8 and TRBJ2-2, is GAGVSQSPRYKVAKRGQDVALRCDPISGHVSLFWYQQALGQGPEFLTYFQNEAQLDKSGLPSDRFFAERPEGSVSTLKIQRTQQEDSAVYLCASSLYSSGTNTGELFFGEGSRLTVL.

CDR3 sequence (DNA): TGTGTCGAGCGGGGGACTAACTATGGCTACACCTTC. It translates to CVERGTNYGYTF. The rearrangement links TRBV30 to TRBJ1-2, with TRBD1 as a possible D gene (5 bases). CDR3 size: 12 residues. Germline values: CDR1 GTSNPN, CDR2 SVGIG (reference sequence).

This chain links TRBV29-1 with TRBJ2-7; 9 bases align to TRBD1. Germline trimming cut 4 bases from V and 5 bases from J; bases unmatched to any gene: 3. Germline lookup yields CDR1 SQVTM and CDR2 ANQGSEA. There are 12 residues in the CDR3. The CDR3 reads CSVAQGANEQYF. The CDR3 DNA sequence: TGCAGCGTTGCACAGGGGGCTAACGAGCAGTACTTC.

The genes are TRBV6-4 and TRBJ2-1; D remains ambiguous. Germline V gene lookup returns CDR1 MRHNA and CDR2 SNTAGT. This CDR3 region has 14 residues. V lost 4 bases and J 2 bases, leaving 9 bases between the germline ends. CDR3 sequence (DNA): TGTGCCAGCAGTGTCTCGCTCGCCTACAATGAGCAGTTCTTC. Translation: CASSVSLAYNEQFF.

The chain combines TRBV15 with TRBJ1-4; 8 nucleotides align to TRBD1. The CDR3 has 15 amino acids. The ends lost 3 bases at V and 7 bases at J; junction bases unmatched: 7. Per the germline V gene, CDR1 is LNHNV and CDR2 is YYDKDF (reference sequence). The CDR3 reads CATSRSGGGGEKLFF. CDR3 nucleotide sequence: TGTGCCACCAGCAGGTCAGGGGGCGGGGGTGAAAAACTGTTTTTT. Supplemented by reference TRBV15 and TRBJ1-4, the full variable domain reads DAMVIQNPRYQVTQFGKPVTLSCSQTLNHNVMYWYQQKSSQAPKLLFHYYDKDFNNEADTPDNFQSRRPNTSFCFLDIRSPGLGDTAMYLCATSRSGGGGEKLFFGSGTQLSVL.

This clone was seen only once. This chain connects TRBV6-6 to TRBJ1-2, with D hard to call. The germline V gene encodes CDR1 MNHNY and CDR2 SVGAGI (reference sequence). The V and J ends lost 0 bases and 0 bases respectively, with 8 bases between them. The CDR3 length is 15 residues. CDR3 DNA sequence: TGTGCCAGCAGTTACTCGGGGAGGGCTAACTATGGCTACACCTTC. Its protein is CASSYSGRANYGYTF.

The CDR3 loop is CASSLGLAGTDTQYF. Here the CDR3 DNA reads TGTGCCAGCAGCTTAGGACTAGCGGGCACAGATACGCAGTATTTT. This chain links TRBV6-5 with TRBJ2-3; 10 positions agree with TRBD2. The CDR3 consists of 15 residues. V dropped 6 bases and J dropped 1; count of bases not matched to a gene: 4. CDR1 is MNHEY, CDR2 SVGAGI, per germline.

The V gene is TRBV19, the J gene TRBJ2-7; 8 positions match TRBD1. From germline, CDR1 is LNHDA and CDR2 SQIVND (reference sequence). The CDR3 runs 15 residues. Trimming at V came to 5 bases and at J to 4 bases, leaving 10 bases not matched to a gene. Here the CDR3 DNA reads TGTGCCAGTAGTTCGGTAGGGACAGGAGCATACGAGCAGTACTTC. Its translation: CASSSVGTGAYEQYF.

Concerning this clone itself: Other nucleotide sequences in the sample specify the same CDR3. The V and J genes are TRBV2 and TRBJ2-5; TRBD2 is a possible D gene (6 bases). Germline V gene sequence: CDR1 SNHLY, CDR2 FYNNEI. The V and J ends lost 6 bases and 5 bases respectively, with 7 bases between them. CDR3 length: 11 residues. This chain's CDR3 is CASRGGETQYF. In DNA, the CDR3 is TGTGCCAGCAGGGGGGGTGAGACCCAGTACTTC. Full variable domain (missing parts from reference TRBV2 and TRBJ2-5): EPEVTQTPSHQVTQMGQEVILRCVPISNHLYFYWYRQILGQKVEFLVSFYNNEISEKSEIFDDQFSVERPDGSNFTLKIRSTKLEDSAMYFCASRGGETQYFGPGTRLLVL.

As for this clone: Other DNA sequences in this specimen translate into the identical CDR3. This chain uses TRBV28 with TRBJ2-1; D gene ambiguous. The V end lost 2 bases, the J end lost 5 bases, and 4 bases lay between the germline ends. The CDR3 consists of 12 residues. In germline, CDR1 is MDHEN, CDR2 SYDVKM. CDR3 sequence: CASSLVHNEQFF. Written as DNA, the CDR3 is TGTGCCAGCAGTTTAGTTCACAATGAGCAGTTCTTC.

In its sample, this clone was seen once. Other nucleotide sequences in the sample specify the same CDR3. J is TRBJ2-1 and V is TRBV18; a possible D gene is TRBD2 (6 bases). Germline CDR1 is KGHSH and CDR2 is LQKENI. V was clipped by 3 bases and J by 1 base, with 13 bases between them. The CDR3 totals 16 residues. The CDR3 is CASSPLSRGSYNEQFF. CDR3 coding DNA: TGTGCCAGCTCACCCCTATCGCGGGGATCCTACAATGAGCAGTTCTTC.